The rows below give T cell receptor beta chains drawn from one sample of a study of blood T cell repertoires in COVID-19. Data came from immunoSEQ multiplex PCR; TCRdb stores just in-frame clones and leaves some out. The table lists around 130,000 clones, around 81% of them singletons. Sequenced: peripheral blood. The receptors were sampled from a human donor in a cohort sampled during active COVID-19. The CDR3 runs from the conserved cysteine through the conserved F or W. Fields, in order: J gene, D gene, V gene, clone size, CDR3 protein, CDR3 DNA. D genes are given only for firm matches. Some rows mark clone size as missing; the rest say once, few, many or name a class of expanded clone.

TRBJ1-3 | . | TRBV29-1 | . | CSAGVGNTIYF | TGCAGCGCAGGGGTCGGAAACACCATATATTTT
TRBJ1-2 | . | TRBV7-2 | . | CASSSDSNYGYTF | TGTGCCAGCAGCTCGGACAGTAACTATGGCTACACCTTC
TRBJ2-7 | TRBD2 | TRBV30 | . | CAWSGAGTSRPYEQYF | TGTGCCTGGAGCGGGGCCGGGACTAGCAGACCCTACGAGCAGTACTTC
TRBJ1-1 | . | TRBV5-6 | once | CASSLVTGNTEAFF | TGTGCCAGCAGCTTGGTGACAGGGAACACTGAAGCTTTCTTT
TRBJ2-7 | . | TRBV11-2 | . | CASSLDQGLEQYF | TGTGCCAGCAGCTTAGATCAGGGGCTCGAGCAGTACTTC
TRBJ2-5 | TRBD2 | TRBV2 | . | CASSERLAGEQYF | TGTGCCAGCAGTGAGAGACTAGCGGGGGAGCAGTACTTC
TRBJ2-1 | . | TRBV7-9 | . | CASSPLRASYNEQFF | TGTGCCAGCAGCCCCTTGAGGGCCTCGTACAATGAGCAGTTCTTC
TRBJ2-3 | . | TRBV20-1 | . | CSARQEDTQYF | TGCAGTGCTAGGCAGGAAGATACGCAGTATTTT
TRBJ1-3 | . | TRBV7-9 | . | CASSFGGPAGNTIYF | TGTGCCAGCAGCTTCGGGGGACCGGCTGGAAACACCATATATTTT
TRBJ2-1 | . | TRBV9 | . | CASSPGLKNEQFF | TGTGCCAGCAGCCCGGGACTTAAGAATGAGCAGTTCTTC
TRBJ2-3 | TRBD2 | TRBV18 | . | CASRAGALFTDTQYF | TGTGCCAGTAGAGCGGGGGCTTTGTTCACAGATACGCAGTATTTT
TRBJ1-1 | . | TRBV30 | many | CAWSVYAALSEAFF | TGTGCCTGGAGTGTATATGCGGCTTTAAGTGAAGCTTTCTTT
TRBJ1-6 | . | TRBV4-1 | . | CASSHEPRVNNSPLHF | TGCGCCAGCAGCCACGAACCCAGGGTAAATAATTCACCCCTCCACTTT
TRBJ1-1 | . | TRBV2 | . | CASSPLIRVGAEAFF | TGTGCCAGCAGTCCTTTAATCAGGGTAGGTGCTGAAGCTTTCTTT
TRBJ1-2 | TRBD1 | TRBV5-1 | . | CASSLEQGRAYGYTF | TGCGCCAGCAGCTTGGAACAGGGGCGCGCCTATGGCTACACCTTC
TRBJ2-3 | TRBD1 | TRBV13 | . | CASSLRFQGANTQYF | TGTGCCAGCAGCTTAAGGTTCCAGGGGGCGAATACGCAGTATTTT
TRBJ2-1 | . | TRBV7-8 | . | CASSPRAGLAIYEQFF | TGTGCCAGCAGCCCAAGAGCCGGCCTAGCGATCTATGAGCAGTTCTTC
TRBJ1-2 | TRBD1 | TRBV19 | . | CASSFLQGAGGYTF | TGTGCCAGTAGTTTCCTCCAGGGGGCTGGTGGCTACACCTTC
TRBJ1-4 | . | TRBV18 | . | CASSATVLATNEKLFF | TGTGCCAGCTCAGCAACTGTCCTGGCAACTAATGAAAAACTGTTTTTT
TRBJ1-1 | . | TRBV5-4 | . | CASSPPGTPGMNTEAFF | TGTGCCAGCAGCCCTCCAGGCACTCCAGGGATGAACACTGAAGCTTTCTTT
TRBJ1-2 | TRBD1 | TRBV12-3/TRBV12-4 | . | CASRKQGARGYTF | TGTGCCAGCAGGAAACAGGGGGCGCGGGGCTACACCTTC
TRBJ1-4 | . | TRBV6-5 | . | CASSNRGGDEKLFF | TGTGCCAGCAGCAATCGGGGGGGGGATGAAAAACTGTTTTTT
TRBJ1-1 | . | TRBV30 | . | CAWSMTANTEAFF | TGTGCCTGGAGTATGACAGCGAACACTGAAGCTTTCTTT
TRBJ2-1 | TRBD2 | TRBV5-1 | . | CASSLLRGGHNEQFF | TGCGCCAGCAGCTTGTTGCGGGGGGGACACAATGAGCAGTTCTTC
TRBJ1-1 | . | TRBV19 | . | CASSMVGSNTEAFF | TGTGCCAGTAGTATGGTCGGGTCGAACACTGAAGCTTTCTTT
TRBJ1-1 | TRBD1 | TRBV7-9 | . | CASSSSGTVGTEAFF | TGTGCCAGCAGCAGCTCGGGGACAGTAGGCACTGAAGCTTTCTTT
TRBJ2-7 | TRBD1 | TRBV19 | . | CASSTGQGVYEQYF | TGTGCCAGTAGTACCGGACAGGGGGTCTACGAGCAGTACTTC
TRBJ2-3 | TRBD2 | TRBV4-1 | . | CASSHTPGGADTQYF | TGCGCCAGCAGCCACACGCCGGGGGGGGCAGATACGCAGTATTTT
TRBJ1-2 | . | TRBV19 | . | CASPNGDTSNYGYTF | TGTGCCAGTCCAAACGGTGACACGTCGAACTATGGCTACACCTTC
TRBJ2-1 | . | TRBV14 | few | CASSQGGRTYNEQFF | TGTGCCAGCAGCCAAGGGGGGCGCACCTACAATGAGCAGTTCTTC
TRBJ1-3 | . | TRBV28 | . | CASSLNYGRISGNTIYF | TGTGCCAGCAGTTTAAACTATGGCCGGATCTCTGGAAACACCATATATTTT
TRBJ1-3 | TRBD1 | TRBV12-3/TRBV12-4 | few | CASRTGTENTIYF | TGTGCCAGCAGAACCGGGACAGAAAACACCATATATTTT